The clone carrying this TCR beta chain was observed once. What it binds is unknown. This sample is drawn from a study of T cell responses to AZD1222 COVID-19 vaccine. About the research overall: Some second doses came at about 4 weeks and others at about 12 weeks; these were pooled.

There are 16 residues in the CDR3. V lost 3 bases to trimming and J lost 0 bases, with 15 bases between them. Germline CDR1 ENHRY, CDR2 SYGVKD. General study results and limits: The study reported that nearly half of spike-specific TCRs target unmutated variant regions. Seropositivity was recorded at baseline in only a handful of AZD1222 recipients. Repertoire samples came only from after the peak T cell response.

Libraries were prepared by immunoSEQ multiplex PCR; TCRdb keeps only in-frame clonotypes and omits some of them. The sample lists around 110,000 clones, approximately 93% occurring once. The specimen comprised peripheral blood, sampled on day 0 of AZD1222 vaccination. This chain connects TRBV10-3 to TRBJ2-7; D may be TRBD2 (6 bases). The sequence came from an adult in good health. The CDR3 loop is CAISDLGGSSSYEQYF. CDR3 nucleotide sequence: TGTGCCATCAGTGATTTGGGGGGTAGTAGCTCCTACGAGCAGTACTTC.